Listed here are 8 T cell receptor beta chains from one sample, sequenced in a study of low-dose radiotherapy and immunotherapy resistance in tumors. Sample time point: before trial treatment. First-strand cDNA used TRAV- and TRBV-specific primers, covering alpha and beta chains. TCRs underwent 20 PCR cycles of amplification with a constant-region primer and V-primer adapter. TCRdb recomputed calls from the reads with MiXCR, one row per CDR3 protein. Of around 79,000 distinct CDR3 sequences listed, 18% were seen once; the top ten hold 5% to 6.5%. Specimen: PBMCs, collected before treatment. The receptor set was obtained from a male donor with prostate cancer.

This clonotype has ten or more counts. The V and J genes are TRBV5-1 and TRBJ2-7, with a tentative D call TRBD2 (5 bases). The V gene lost 2 bases and the J gene lost 4 bases, with 10 bases spanning the gap. The CDR3 extends over 13 amino acids. Germline assignment: CDR1 SGHRS and CDR2 YFSETQ. In DNA, the CDR3 is TGCGCCAGCAGCTTTACTAGTCGGTACGAGCAGTACTTC. Translated: CASSFTSRYEQYF.

Notes on this clonotype: Its ends do not fully match the called genes, so a read error is possible. This rearrangement joins TRBV10-3 to TRBJ1-2, with TRBD1 matching over 10 bases. Per germline, CDR1 ENHRY and CDR2 SYGVKD. This CDR3 spans 15 amino acids. This CDR3 reads CAISGGQGVDYGYTF. For the CDR3, the DNA is TGTGCCATCAGTGGTGGACAGGGGGTCGACTATGGCTACACGTTC.

This clonotype was counted ten times or more. V gene TRBV5-1 combines with J gene TRBJ1-1; D is possibly TRBD1 (6 bases). The CDR3 covers 17 residues. V dropped 4 bases and J dropped 0 bases, with 19 bases sitting between them. The V gene's germline CDR1 is SGHRS and CDR2 YFSETQ. In DNA, the CDR3 is TGCGCCAGCAGCCATCGACAGGAAAATACTATGAACACTGAAGCTTTCTTT. Amino acid sequence: CASSHRQENTMNTEAFF. Combining the CDR3 with reference TRBV5-1 and TRBJ1-1 gives the whole variable domain KAGVTQTPRYLIKTRGQQVTLSCSPISGHRSVSWYQQTPGQGLQFLFEYFSETQRNKGNFPGRFSGRQFSNSRSEMNVSTLELGDSALYLCASSHRQENTMNTEAFFGQGTRLTVV.

This clonotype was detected many times. The chain is built from TRBV24-1 and TRBJ2-5; D is unresolved. V lost 9 bases and J 2 bases, leaving 15 bases between the germline ends. The germline CDR1 and CDR2 sequences are KGHDR and SFDVKD. CDR3 length: 14 residues. Here the CDR3 DNA reads TGTGCCACCTGCCGGTTGGCGGAGCAAGAGACCCAGTACTTC. It yields the protein CATCRLAEQETQYF.

This clonotype was counted at least ten times. The V gene is TRBV20-1, the J gene TRBJ2-3; D uncertain. Germline CDR1 and CDR2: DFQATT and SNEGSKA (reference sequence). The CDR3 is 14 amino acids. The germline V and J ends were trimmed by 6 bases and 3 bases, with 16 bases remaining between them. This chain's CDR3 is CSAHGRVVTDTQYF. The CDR3, as DNA: TGCAGTGCCCACGGACGCGTGGTGACAGATACGCAGTATTTT.

This clonotype has a handful of counts. This sequence joins TRBV4-3 and TRBJ2-7; TRBD2 aligns across 7 bases. With 0 bases clipped from V and 4 bases from J, the junction kept 3 bases outside the gene matches. In germline, CDR1 is LGHNA, CDR2 YSLEER. There are 14 residues in the CDR3. The CDR3 DNA reads as TGCGCCAGCAGCCAAGAAGGGAGGGCATACGAGCAGTACTTC. Protein product: CASSQEGRAYEQYF.

This clonotype was seen ten or more times. The chain combines TRBV20-1 with TRBJ1-5; D ambiguous. CDR3 size: 16 residues. Per the germline V gene, CDR1 is DFQATT and CDR2 is SNEGSKA (reference sequence). Trimming removed 0 bases from V and 0 bases from J, with 12 bases in between. The CDR3 DNA reads TGCAGTGCTAGAGATATAACAGCATATAGCAATCAGCCCCAGCATTTT. This codes for CSARDITAYSNQPQHF.

This clonotype was observed at least ten times. The chain couples TRBV18 to TRBJ1-5; 8 nucleotides agree with TRBD1. This CDR3 has 14 amino acids. Germline V lookup: CDR1 KGHSH, CDR2 LQKENI. J gave up 4 bases and V 6 bases, and 5 bases lay outside the gene matches. The CDR3 DNA is TGTGCCAGCTCGCCGGACAGGGTAAATCAGCCCCAGCATTTT. Its protein is CASSPDRVNQPQHF. Combining the CDR3 with reference TRBV18 and TRBJ1-5 gives the whole variable domain NAGVMQNPRHLVRRRGQEARLRCSPMKGHSHVYWYRQLPEEGLKFMVYLQKENIIDESGMPKERFSAEFPKEGPSILRIQQVVRGDSAAYFCASSPDRVNQPQHFGDGTRLSIL.